These T cell receptor beta chains were read from a single sample in a study of T cells after yellow fever vaccination. TCRdb re-called the 5' RACE reads with MiXCR, one entry per CDR3 protein. Among around 60,000 distinct CDR3 sequences listed, approximately 6% were seen once. The sequences come from PBMCs, either bulk or a sorted T-cell subset (CD4+, CD8+, memory, or dextramer-sorted; not recorded which), collected on the day of the yellow fever booster vaccination. The receptors come from a man aged 18 to 30 who received the YFV17D yellow fever vaccine. CDR3s leave out the opening cysteine and the closing phenylalanine or tryptophan.

v_gene	j_gene	CDR3aa
TRBV9	TRBJ2-5	ASSVGGSPRETQY
TRBV13	TRBJ2-3	ASSLGLSEEY
TRBV5-6	TRBJ2-2	ASSSRGGGELF
TRBV12-3/TRBV12-4	TRBJ1-1	ASSPGEGANTEAF
TRBV7-8	TRBJ2-1	ASSFSGGFGNEQF
TRBV7-9	TRBJ2-5	ASREGKETQY
TRBV6-4	TRBJ2-7	ASPGSTYEQY
TRBV3-1	TRBJ1-2	ASSQELANYGYT
TRBV6-6	TRBJ1-5	ASSFKAGHGEMGNQPRH
TRBV5-4	TRBJ2-5	ASSSGQRQETQY
TRBV12-3/TRBV12-4	TRBJ1-5	ASSLGYVSNQPQH
TRBV27	TRBJ2-5	ASSPRQDVKTQY
TRBV20-1	TRBJ2-7	SASRLYEQY
TRBV12-3/TRBV12-4	TRBJ2-3	ASSLWGGEADTQY
TRBV12-3/TRBV12-4	TRBJ2-7	ASSHRVAYEQY
TRBV7-3	TRBJ2-1	ASSTSGVVNEQF
TRBV4-1	TRBJ1-2	ASSQPGVGYT
TRBV29-1	TRBJ2-3	SVEWDTPDTQY
TRBV20-1	TRBJ1-5	SARVPNQEGRPQH
TRBV29-1	TRBJ1-1	SVEEIGRESRSEAF
TRBV6-5	TRBJ1-2	ASSYGTGGDYGYT
TRBV5-5	TRBJ1-6	ASSSRGAGLYNSPLH
TRBV19	TRBJ2-2	ASSMRHINTGELF
TRBV20-1	TRBJ2-1	SSTSGAYNEQF
TRBV9	TRBJ1-1	ASSEPPGTGSEAF
TRBV20-1	TRBJ2-1	SGRGASGGAEQF
TRBV5-1	TRBJ2-7	ASSLGPGGEFYEQY
TRBV5-1	TRBJ2-5	ASSLVNRGKETQY
TRBV7-2	TRBJ2-5	ASSLQQGFPETQY
TRBV5-6	TRBJ1-2	ASSLGGQGSTPYHGYT
TRBV5-1	TRBJ2-3	ASSLGDRETDTQY
TRBV9	TRBJ2-1	ASAPGTSGGAWNEQF
TRBV9	TRBJ1-1	ASSPSTGGTPPEAF
TRBV20-1	TRBJ2-7	SASRRDREAYEQY
TRBV7-9	TRBJ2-1	ASSYQGFRDNEQF
TRBV24-1	TRBJ2-2	ATSDAGQGEELF
TRBV6-2/TRBV6-3	TRBJ2-3	ASSYLGLAGGTDTQY
TRBV15	TRBJ1-2	ATSRAGRVYGYT
TRBV4-1	TRBJ2-5	ASRSSGGQETQY
TRBV6-6	TRBJ2-3	ASSYWRPTDTQY
TRBV12-3/TRBV12-4	TRBJ2-7	ASSLVGGFYEQY
TRBV7-2	TRBJ2-3	ASSFQPAGEADTQY
TRBV5-1	TRBJ2-7	ASSEASGTYEQY
TRBV7-9	TRBJ2-7	ASSKHSTGPRSEEQY
TRBV6-5	TRBJ1-1	ASSYSRQDTEAF
TRBV6-4	TRBJ2-3	ASSDLGGGTDTQY
TRBV12-3/TRBV12-4	TRBJ1-5	ASSSDGGMSQPQH
TRBV7-9	TRBJ2-7	ASSLAVAGPWGEQY